This T cell receptor (beta chain) derives from a study of OX40 agonist ivuxolimab in advanced cancers. Looking at the study overall: Patients were infused with ivuxolimab every 2 weeks at 0.01 to 10 mg/kg. Prior checkpoint blockade (anti-PD-1, anti-PD-L1 or anti-CTLA-4) was permitted; over 30% had it. General study findings and limits: At 0.1 to 3.0 mg/kg and by week 6, clonal expansion occurred in CD4+ and CD8+ blood T cells.

Worth noting for this clone: Its antigen is undetermined.

Trimming took 0 bases from V and 3 from J; bases not matched to a gene: 7. The germline V gene encodes CDR1 MNHEY and CDR2 SVGAGI. This CDR3 spans 16 amino acids. Produced via immunoSEQ multiplex PCR; TCRdb's table is partial and in-frame only. The profile shows tens of thousands of clones, roughly 90% of them singletons. The input for sequencing was CD4+ or CD8+ T cells sorted from blood, taken in a trial of the OX40 agonist ivuxolimab. The chain employs TRBV6-5 and TRBJ2-7; 8 bases fit TRBD1. The receptor's source is an adult with an advanced solid tumor such as melanoma, head and neck, liver or kidney cancer. CDR3 loop: CASSYSGTGRFYEQYF. CDR3 DNA sequence: TGTGCCAGCAGTTACTCTGGGACAGGACGTTTCTACGAGCAGTACTTC.